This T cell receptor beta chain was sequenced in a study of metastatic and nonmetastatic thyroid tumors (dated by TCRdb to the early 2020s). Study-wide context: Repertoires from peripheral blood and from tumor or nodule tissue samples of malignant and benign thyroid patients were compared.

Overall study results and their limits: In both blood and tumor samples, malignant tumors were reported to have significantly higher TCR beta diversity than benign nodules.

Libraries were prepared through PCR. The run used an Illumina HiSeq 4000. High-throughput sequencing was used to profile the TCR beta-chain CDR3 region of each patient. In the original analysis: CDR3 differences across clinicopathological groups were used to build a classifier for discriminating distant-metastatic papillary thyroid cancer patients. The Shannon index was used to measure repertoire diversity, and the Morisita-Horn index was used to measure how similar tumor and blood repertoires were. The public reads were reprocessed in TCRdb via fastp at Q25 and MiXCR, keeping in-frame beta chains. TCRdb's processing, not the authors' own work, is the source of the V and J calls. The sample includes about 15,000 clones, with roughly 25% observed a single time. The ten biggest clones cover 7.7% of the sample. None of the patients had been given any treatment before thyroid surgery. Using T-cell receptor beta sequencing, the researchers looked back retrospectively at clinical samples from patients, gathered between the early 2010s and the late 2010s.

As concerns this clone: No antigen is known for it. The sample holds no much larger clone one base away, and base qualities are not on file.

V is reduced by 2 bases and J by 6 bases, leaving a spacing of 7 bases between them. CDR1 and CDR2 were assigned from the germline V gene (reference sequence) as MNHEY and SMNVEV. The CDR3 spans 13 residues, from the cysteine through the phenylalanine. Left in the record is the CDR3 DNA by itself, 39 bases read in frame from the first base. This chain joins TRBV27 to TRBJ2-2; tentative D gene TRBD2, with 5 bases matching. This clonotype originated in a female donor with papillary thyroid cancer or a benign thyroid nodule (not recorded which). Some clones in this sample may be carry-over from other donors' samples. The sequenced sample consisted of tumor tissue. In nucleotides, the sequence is TGTGCCAGCAGTTTACGGGGTTCCGGGGAGCTGTTTTTT. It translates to CASSLRGSGELFF.